A selection of T cell receptor beta chains follows, all from one sample in a study of T cell responses to AZD1222 COVID-19 vaccine. TCRdb keeps only in-frame clones here, not all; method: immunoSEQ multiplex PCR. Altogether roughly 190,000 clones are present, roughly 90% being singletons, with the ten largest covering 1.7%. The sample in question was peripheral blood, obtained 28 days after the second AZD1222 dose. These receptors all stem from an adult who received the AZD1222 COVID-19 vaccine. CDR3s include the opening cysteine and the closing phenylalanine or tryptophan. Each record gives: clone size, J gene, V gene, D gene, CDR3 DNA, CDR3 protein. D genes are given only for firm matches. Clone size, where shown, is once, few, many, or a class for clones that have expanded.

abundance: NA; j_gene: TRBJ1-2; v_gene: TRBV19; d_gene: NA; CDR3nt: TGTGCCAGTATTGAGGATCGCCGTGGGGGTGGCTATGGCTACACCTTC; CDR3aa: CASIEDRRGGGYGYTF
abundance: NA; j_gene: TRBJ1-2; v_gene: TRBV7-9; d_gene: NA; CDR3nt: TGTGCCAGCAGCTTAGGGGCTCTGAACGACTATGGCTACACCTTC; CDR3aa: CASSLGALNDYGYTF
abundance: NA; j_gene: TRBJ1-5; v_gene: TRBV6-5; d_gene: NA; CDR3nt: TGTGCCAACCTATGGGGGAAGCTGCCCCAGCATTTT; CDR3aa: CANLWGKLPQHF
abundance: NA; j_gene: TRBJ1-3; v_gene: TRBV18; d_gene: NA; CDR3nt: TGTGCCAGCTCACCCGTGGCAGGCTTTGGAAACACCATATATTTT; CDR3aa: CASSPVAGFGNTIYF
abundance: NA; j_gene: TRBJ1-1; v_gene: TRBV29-1; d_gene: TRBD1; CDR3nt: TGCAGCTCAGGGGGTTCAGGCGTGAACACTGAAGCTTTCTTT; CDR3aa: CSSGGSGVNTEAFF
abundance: NA; j_gene: TRBJ1-5; v_gene: TRBV6-1; d_gene: NA; CDR3nt: TGTGCCAGCAGTGAAGCAGGACATTATAGCAATCAGCCCCAGCATTTT; CDR3aa: CASSEAGHYSNQPQHF
abundance: NA; j_gene: TRBJ1-2; v_gene: TRBV5-4; d_gene: NA; CDR3nt: TGTGCCAGCAGCGCCGCGCAGGTGAACTATGGCTACACCTTC; CDR3aa: CASSAAQVNYGYTF
abundance: NA; j_gene: TRBJ1-5; v_gene: TRBV30; d_gene: NA; CDR3nt: TGTGCCTGGAGTTGGGACAGCAATCAGCCCCAGCATTTT; CDR3aa: CAWSWDSNQPQHF
abundance: NA; j_gene: TRBJ1-5; v_gene: TRBV6-5; d_gene: NA; CDR3nt: TGTGCCAGCAGTTACAACGGGGTAGGGCAGCCCCAGCATTTT; CDR3aa: CASSYNGVGQPQHF
abundance: NA; j_gene: TRBJ2-2; v_gene: TRBV29-1; d_gene: NA; CDR3nt: TGCAGCGTTCAAGCCTTGGGGGCTAGCGGGGAGCTGTTTTTT; CDR3aa: CSVQALGASGELFF
abundance: once; j_gene: TRBJ2-1; v_gene: TRBV5-5; d_gene: TRBD2; CDR3nt: TGTGCCAGCAGCGGAAGACTAGCGGGACCCCTAACCGGGCAGTTCTTC; CDR3aa: CASSGRLAGPLTGQFF
abundance: NA; j_gene: TRBJ2-5; v_gene: TRBV2; d_gene: NA; CDR3nt: TGTGCCAGCAGTGAGGGGGGCCCCGGTACCGGATCGACCCAGTACTTC; CDR3aa: CASSEGGPGTGSTQYF
abundance: NA; j_gene: TRBJ2-3; v_gene: TRBV19; d_gene: NA; CDR3nt: TGTGCCAGTAGTATAGCCCACCCCACAGATACGCAGTATTTT; CDR3aa: CASSIAHPTDTQYF
abundance: NA; j_gene: TRBJ2-5; v_gene: TRBV30; d_gene: NA; CDR3nt: TGTGCCTGGAGTGAAGGTCAAAGGGTCCCTCAAGAGACCCAGTACTTC; CDR3aa: CAWSEGQRVPQETQYF
abundance: NA; j_gene: TRBJ2-2; v_gene: TRBV2; d_gene: TRBD1; CDR3nt: TGTGCCAGCAGTGAGGACAGGGGGCACACCGGGGAGCTGTTTTTT; CDR3aa: CASSEDRGHTGELFF
abundance: NA; j_gene: TRBJ2-5; v_gene: TRBV5-1; d_gene: NA; CDR3nt: TGCGCCAGCAGCTTGAGTGTCGCACAAGAGACCCAGTACTTC; CDR3aa: CASSLSVAQETQYF
abundance: NA; j_gene: TRBJ1-1; v_gene: TRBV6-2/TRBV6-3; d_gene: TRBD1; CDR3nt: TGTGCCAGCAGTCGACAGGGTATGAACACTGAAGCTTTCTTT; CDR3aa: CASSRQGMNTEAFF
abundance: NA; j_gene: TRBJ2-1; v_gene: TRBV24-1; d_gene: NA; CDR3nt: TGTGCCACCAGTGACCCCACTAGTGGCAATGAGCAGTTCTTC; CDR3aa: CATSDPTSGNEQFF
abundance: NA; j_gene: TRBJ1-1; v_gene: TRBV2; d_gene: NA; CDR3nt: TGTGCCAGCAACAAGGGCCCGAACACTGAAGCTTTCTTT; CDR3aa: CASNKGPNTEAFF
abundance: once; j_gene: TRBJ1-1; v_gene: TRBV19; d_gene: TRBD1; CDR3nt: TGTGCCAGTAGTATAGGGATGACAGGGGGCTATGGTGAAGCTTTCTTT; CDR3aa: CASSIGMTGGYGEAFF
abundance: NA; j_gene: TRBJ2-1; v_gene: TRBV2; d_gene: TRBD2; CDR3nt: TGTGCCAGCAGGGAATCTAGCGGGGGGTTGGATGAGCAGTTCTTC; CDR3aa: CASRESSGGLDEQFF
abundance: NA; j_gene: TRBJ1-2; v_gene: TRBV6-5; d_gene: NA; CDR3nt: TGTGCCAGCGGGAAGGGGGAGGGCTACACCTTC; CDR3aa: CASGKGEGYTF
abundance: NA; j_gene: TRBJ1-2; v_gene: TRBV27; d_gene: TRBD1; CDR3nt: TGTGCCAGCCGGTTGCGATGGGGGACAGGGAGTGGCTACACCTTC; CDR3aa: CASRLRWGTGSGYTF
abundance: NA; j_gene: TRBJ1-2; v_gene: TRBV4-3; d_gene: NA; CDR3nt: TGCGCCAGCAGCCAAGGGGAGGGCCGTGGCTACACCTTC; CDR3aa: CASSQGEGRGYTF
abundance: NA; j_gene: TRBJ1-2; v_gene: TRBV10-3; d_gene: NA; CDR3nt: TGTGCCATCAGTGCCACCGGGACGGACGCGGGCGGCTACACCTTC; CDR3aa: CAISATGTDAGGYTF
abundance: NA; j_gene: TRBJ1-3; v_gene: TRBV4-2; d_gene: TRBD1; CDR3nt: TGTGCCAGCAGCCGCGGACAGGGGGCCTCTGGAAACACCATATATTTT; CDR3aa: CASSRGQGASGNTIYF
abundance: NA; j_gene: TRBJ1-1; v_gene: TRBV18; d_gene: NA; CDR3nt: TGTGCCAGCTCACCGTGGGGCACTGAAGCTTTCTTT; CDR3aa: CASSPWGTEAFF